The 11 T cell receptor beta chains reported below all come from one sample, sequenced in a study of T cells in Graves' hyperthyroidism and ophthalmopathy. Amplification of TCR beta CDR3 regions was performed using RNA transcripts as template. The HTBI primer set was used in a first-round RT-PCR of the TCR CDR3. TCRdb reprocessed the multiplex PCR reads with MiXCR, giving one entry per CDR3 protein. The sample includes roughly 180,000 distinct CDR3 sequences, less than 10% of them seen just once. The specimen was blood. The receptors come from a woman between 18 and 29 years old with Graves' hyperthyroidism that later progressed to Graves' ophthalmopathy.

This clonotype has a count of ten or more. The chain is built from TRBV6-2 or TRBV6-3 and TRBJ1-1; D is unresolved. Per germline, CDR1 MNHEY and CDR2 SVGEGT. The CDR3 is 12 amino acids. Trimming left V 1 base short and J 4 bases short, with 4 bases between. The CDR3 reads CASSYYFTEAFF. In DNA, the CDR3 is TGTGCCAGCAGTTACTACTTCACTGAAGCTTTCTTT.

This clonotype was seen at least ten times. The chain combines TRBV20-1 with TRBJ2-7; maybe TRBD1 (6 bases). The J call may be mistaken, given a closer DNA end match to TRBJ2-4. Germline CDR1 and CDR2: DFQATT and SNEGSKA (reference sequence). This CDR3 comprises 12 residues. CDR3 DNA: TGCAGTGCTCGTTCGGACAGTTTCATTCAGTACTTC. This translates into CSARSDSFIQYF.

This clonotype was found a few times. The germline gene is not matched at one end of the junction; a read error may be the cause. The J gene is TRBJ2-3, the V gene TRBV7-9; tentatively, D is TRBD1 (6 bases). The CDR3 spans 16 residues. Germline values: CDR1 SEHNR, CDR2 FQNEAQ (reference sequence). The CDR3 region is CASSRRGSVWGDTRYF. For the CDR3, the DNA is TGTGCCAGCAGCCGTAGGGGGTCGGTTTGGGGAGATACGCGGTATTTT.

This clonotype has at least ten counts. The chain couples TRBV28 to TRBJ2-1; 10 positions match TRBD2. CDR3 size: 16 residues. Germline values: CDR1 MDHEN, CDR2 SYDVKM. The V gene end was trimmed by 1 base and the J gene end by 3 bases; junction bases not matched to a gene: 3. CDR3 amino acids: CASSLSLAGDYNEQFF. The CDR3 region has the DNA TGTGCCAGCAGTTTATCCCTAGCGGGGGACTACAATGAGCAGTTCTTC.

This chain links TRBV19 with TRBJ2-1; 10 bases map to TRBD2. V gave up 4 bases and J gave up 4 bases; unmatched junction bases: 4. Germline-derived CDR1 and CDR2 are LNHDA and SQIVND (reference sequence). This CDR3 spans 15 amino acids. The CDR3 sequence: CASSTIAGGYNEQFF. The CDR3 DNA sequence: TGTGCCAGTAGTACTATAGCGGGGGGATACAATGAGCAGTTCTTC.

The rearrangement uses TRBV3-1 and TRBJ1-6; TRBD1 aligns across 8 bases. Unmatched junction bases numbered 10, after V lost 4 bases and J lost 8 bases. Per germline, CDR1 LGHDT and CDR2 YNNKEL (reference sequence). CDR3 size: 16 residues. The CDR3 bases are TGTGCCAGCAGCCCCAAGACAGGGGTATCATATTCACCCCTCCACTTT. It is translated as CASSPKTGVSYSPLHF.

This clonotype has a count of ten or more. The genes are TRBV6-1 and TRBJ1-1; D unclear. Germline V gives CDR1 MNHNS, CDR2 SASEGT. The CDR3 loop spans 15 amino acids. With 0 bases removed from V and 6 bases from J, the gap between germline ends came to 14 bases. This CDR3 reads CASSEALGSGAEAFF. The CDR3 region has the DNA TGTGCCAGCAGTGAAGCGCTTGGCAGCGGGGCTGAAGCTTTCTTT.

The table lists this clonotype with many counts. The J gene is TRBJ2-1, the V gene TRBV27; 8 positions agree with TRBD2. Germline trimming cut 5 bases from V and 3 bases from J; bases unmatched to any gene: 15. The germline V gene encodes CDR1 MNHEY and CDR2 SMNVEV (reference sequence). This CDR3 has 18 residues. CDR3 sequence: CASSRPLSGGSFYNEQFF. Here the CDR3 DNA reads TGTGCCAGCAGTCGTCCCTTAAGCGGGGGTTCCTTCTACAATGAGCAGTTCTTC.

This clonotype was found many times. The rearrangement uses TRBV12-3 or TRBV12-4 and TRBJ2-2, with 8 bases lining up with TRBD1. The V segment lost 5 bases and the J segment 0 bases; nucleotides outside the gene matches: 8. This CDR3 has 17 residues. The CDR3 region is CASSPQGGKANTGELFF. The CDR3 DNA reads TGTGCCAGCAGTCCACAGGGGGGTAAAGCGAACACCGGGGAGCTGTTTTTT.

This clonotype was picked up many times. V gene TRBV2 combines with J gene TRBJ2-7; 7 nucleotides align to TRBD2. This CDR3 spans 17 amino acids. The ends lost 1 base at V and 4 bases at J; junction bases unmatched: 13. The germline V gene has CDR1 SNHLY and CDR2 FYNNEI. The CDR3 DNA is TGTGCCAGCAGTGAAGTTGTGTTAGGCGGGAGACTGTACGAGCAGTACTTC. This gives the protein CASSEVVLGGRLYEQYF.

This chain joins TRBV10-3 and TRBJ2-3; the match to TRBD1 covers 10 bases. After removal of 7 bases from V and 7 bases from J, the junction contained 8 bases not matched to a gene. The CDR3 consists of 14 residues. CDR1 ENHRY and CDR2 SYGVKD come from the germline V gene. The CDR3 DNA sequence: TGTGCCATCAAAGGTGCGGGACAGGGGAATACGCAGTATTTT. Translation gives CAIKGAGQGNTQYF.